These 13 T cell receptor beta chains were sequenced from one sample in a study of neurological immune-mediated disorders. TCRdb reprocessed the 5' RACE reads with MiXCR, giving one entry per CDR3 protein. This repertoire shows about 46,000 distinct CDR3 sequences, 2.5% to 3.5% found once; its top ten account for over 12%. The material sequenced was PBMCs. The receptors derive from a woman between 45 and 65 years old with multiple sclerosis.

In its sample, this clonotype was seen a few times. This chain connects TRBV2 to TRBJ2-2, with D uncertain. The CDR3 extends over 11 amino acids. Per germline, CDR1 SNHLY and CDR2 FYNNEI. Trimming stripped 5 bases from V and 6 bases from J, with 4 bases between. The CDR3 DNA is TGTGCCAGCAGTTATGCCGGGGAGCTGTTTTTT. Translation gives CASSYAGELFF.

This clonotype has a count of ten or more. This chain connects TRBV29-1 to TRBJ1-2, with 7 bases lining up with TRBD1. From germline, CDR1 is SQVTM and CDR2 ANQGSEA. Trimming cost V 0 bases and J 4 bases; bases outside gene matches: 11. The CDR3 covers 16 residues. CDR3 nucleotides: TGCAGCGTTGAAGATCTCCGGACAGGAAGCGCCTATGGCTACACCTTC. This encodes CSVEDLRTGSAYGYTF.

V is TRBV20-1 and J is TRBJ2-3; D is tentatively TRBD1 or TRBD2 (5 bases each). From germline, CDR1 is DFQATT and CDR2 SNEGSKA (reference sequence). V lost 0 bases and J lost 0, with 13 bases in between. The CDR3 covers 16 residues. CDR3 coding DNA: TGCAGTGCTAGAGACACGGGACGGTCTAGCACAGATACGCAGTATTTT. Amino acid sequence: CSARDTGRSSTDTQYF.

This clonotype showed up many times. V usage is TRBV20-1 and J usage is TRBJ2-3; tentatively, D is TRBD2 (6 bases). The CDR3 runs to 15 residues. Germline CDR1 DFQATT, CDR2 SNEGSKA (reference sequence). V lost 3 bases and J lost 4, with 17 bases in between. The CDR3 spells CSARGGANRPDTQYF. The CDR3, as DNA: TGCAGTGCTAGGGGCGGGGCCAACAGACCAGATACGCAGTATTTT.

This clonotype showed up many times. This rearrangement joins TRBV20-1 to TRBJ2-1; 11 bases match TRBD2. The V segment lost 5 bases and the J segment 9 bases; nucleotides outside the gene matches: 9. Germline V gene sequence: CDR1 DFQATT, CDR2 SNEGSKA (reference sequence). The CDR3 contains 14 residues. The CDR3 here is CSAYLSGGEGEQFF. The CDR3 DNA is TGCAGTGCTTATCTTAGCGGGGGGGAGGGTGAGCAGTTCTTC.

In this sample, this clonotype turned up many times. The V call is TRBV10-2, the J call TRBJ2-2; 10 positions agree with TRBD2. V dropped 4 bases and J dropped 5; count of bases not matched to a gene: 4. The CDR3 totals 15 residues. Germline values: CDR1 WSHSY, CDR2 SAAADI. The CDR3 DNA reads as TGCGCCAGCAGTGTGGGACTAGCGTCTACCGGGGAGCTGTTTTTT. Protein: CASSVGLASTGELFF.

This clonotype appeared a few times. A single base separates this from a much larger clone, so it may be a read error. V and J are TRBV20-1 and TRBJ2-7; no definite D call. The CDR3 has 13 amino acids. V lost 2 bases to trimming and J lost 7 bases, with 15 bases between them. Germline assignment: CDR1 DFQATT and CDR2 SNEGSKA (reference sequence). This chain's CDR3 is CSARLALGEEQYF. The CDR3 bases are TGCAGTGCTAGATTAGCTCTGGGCGAAGAGCAGTACTTC.

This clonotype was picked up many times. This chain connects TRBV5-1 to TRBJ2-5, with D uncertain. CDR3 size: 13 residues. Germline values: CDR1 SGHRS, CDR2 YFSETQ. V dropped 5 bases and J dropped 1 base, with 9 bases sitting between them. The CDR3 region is CASRALPQETQYF. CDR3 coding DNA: TGCGCCAGCAGAGCCCTGCCCCAAGAGACCCAGTACTTC.

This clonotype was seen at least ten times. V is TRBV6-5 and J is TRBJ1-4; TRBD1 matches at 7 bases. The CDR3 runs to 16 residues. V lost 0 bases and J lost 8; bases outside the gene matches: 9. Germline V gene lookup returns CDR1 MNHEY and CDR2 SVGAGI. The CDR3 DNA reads TGTGCCAGCAGTTACTCGATGGGGACAGCTATAGAAAAACTGTTTTTT. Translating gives CASSYSMGTAIEKLFF.

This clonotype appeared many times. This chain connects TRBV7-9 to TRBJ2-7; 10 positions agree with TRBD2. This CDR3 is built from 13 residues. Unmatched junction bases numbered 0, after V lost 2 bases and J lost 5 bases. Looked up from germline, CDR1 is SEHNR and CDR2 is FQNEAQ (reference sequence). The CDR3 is CASSLSGGDEQYV. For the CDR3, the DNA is TGTGCCAGCAGCTTAAGCGGGGGGGACGAGCAGTACGTC.

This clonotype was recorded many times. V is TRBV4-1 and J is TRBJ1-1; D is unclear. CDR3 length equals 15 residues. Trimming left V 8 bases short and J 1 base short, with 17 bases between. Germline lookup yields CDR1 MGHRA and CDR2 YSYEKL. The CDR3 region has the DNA TGCGCCAGCGCAAGTCGTATAGGTCCGAACACTGAAGCTTTCTTT. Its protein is CASASRIGPNTEAFF.

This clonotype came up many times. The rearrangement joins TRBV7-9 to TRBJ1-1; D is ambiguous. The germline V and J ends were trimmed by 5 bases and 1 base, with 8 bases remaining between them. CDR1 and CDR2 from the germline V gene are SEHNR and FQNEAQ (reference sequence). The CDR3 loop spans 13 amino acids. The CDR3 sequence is CASSREGNTEAFF. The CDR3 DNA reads TGTGCCAGCAGCCGGGAAGGGAACACTGAAGCTTTCTTT.

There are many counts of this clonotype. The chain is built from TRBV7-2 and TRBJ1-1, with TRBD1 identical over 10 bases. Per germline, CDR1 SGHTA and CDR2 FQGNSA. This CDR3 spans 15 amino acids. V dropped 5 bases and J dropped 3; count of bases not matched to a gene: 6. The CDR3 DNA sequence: TGTGCCAGCAGCCGAGAAGGACAGGGGGACACTGAAGCTTTCTTT. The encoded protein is CASSREGQGDTEAFF. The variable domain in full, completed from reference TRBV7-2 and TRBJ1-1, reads GAGVSQSPSNKVTEKGKDVELRCDPISGHTALYWYRQSLGQGLEFLIYFQGNSAPDKSGLPSDRFSAERTGGSVSTLTIQRTQQEDSAVYLCASSREGQGDTEAFFGQGTRLTVV.